These T cell receptor beta chains were read from a single sample in a study of T cells in Graves' hyperthyroidism and ophthalmopathy. TCRdb processed the multiplex PCR reads anew with MiXCR; each CDR3 protein has one entry. The sample yields some 600,000 distinct CDR3 sequences, 11% to 15% seen once. The sequencing sample was made of blood. The origin of the receptors is a woman aged 30 to 39 with Graves' hyperthyroidism that later progressed to Graves' ophthalmopathy. Each CDR3 is given with its conserved first and last residue. A D gene is named only where the DNA matches it firmly. The size field is filled for only some rows; it gives once, few, many or a size class.

>TRBJ1-4|.|many|14|TRBV19
CASSMVGLNEKLFF
TGTGCCAGTAGTATGGTGGGCCTTAATGAAAAACTGTTTTTT
>TRBJ2-1|TRBD1|many|15|TRBV7-2
CASSQDRGPDNEQFF
TGTGCCAGCAGCCAGGACAGGGGTCCGGACAATGAGCAGTTCTTC
>TRBJ2-1|TRBD1|many|15|TRBV28
CASSGQGATQNEQFF
TGTGCCAGCAGTGGACAGGGGGCGACTCAGAATGAGCAGTTCTTC
>TRBJ2-1|.|few|14|TRBV28
CASNWRVPYNEQFF
TGTGCCAGCAACTGGCGGGTACCTTACAATGAGCAGTTCTTC
>TRBJ1-2|TRBD1|many|16|TRBV6-1
CASSVWDRGPNYGYTF
TGTGCCAGCAGTGTATGGGACAGGGGACCTAACTATGGCTACACCTTC
>TRBJ2-1|.|many|13|TRBV30
CAWRADSNNEQFF
TGTGCCTGGAGGGCGGACAGTAACAATGAGCAGTTCTTC
>TRBJ1-1|.|.|14|TRBV20-1
CSAPQVISGTEAFF
TGCAGTGCTCCACAAGTAATCTCCGGCACTGAAGCTTTCTTT
>TRBJ2-5|.|many|15|TRBV12-5
CASGWGAGESETQYF
TGTGCTAGTGGTTGGGGGGCGGGAGAGTCGGAGACCCAGTACTTC
>TRBJ2-7|.|many|14|TRBV18
CASSPRPDGYEQYF
TGTGCCAGCTCACCACGACCTGACGGGTACGAGCAGTACTTC
>TRBJ1-2|.|many|13|TRBV20-1
CSARAPSTVGYTF
TGCAGTGCTAGAGCTCCATCGACTGTTGGCTACACCTTC